This passage covers 3 T cell receptor beta chains from one sample sequenced in a study of Tregs in tolerant kidney transplant recipients. Some clones are missing from TCRdb's copy, which holds only in-frame ones; the method was immunoSEQ multiplex PCR. Of tens of thousands of clones listed, around 87% are singletons. The nonmyeloablative bone marrow transplants came from related graft donors, with transient mixed chimerism. This sample comprised CD4+ T cells from blood (PBMCs), obtained 6 months after the transplant. The receptors derive from a human patient who received a combined kidney and bone marrow transplant. Some of the T cells may derive from the graft donor.

This clone was detected a few times. V is TRBV19 and J is TRBJ1-5; D not certain. V lost 5 bases and J lost 3, with 17 bases in between. The CDR3 runs 16 residues. Germline CDR1 and CDR2: LNHDA and SQIVND (reference sequence). CDR3 DNA: TGTGCCAGTAGTCTCCTCTCGGGGAGTTCCAATCAGCCCCAGCATTTT. Its translation: CASSLLSGSSNQPQHF.

The chain combines TRBV18 with TRBJ2-7; tentative D call: TRBD1 (6 bases). Germline values: CDR1 KGHSH, CDR2 LQKENI. Between the trimmed V and J ends, which lost 3 bases and 2 bases, there was a span of 17 bases. The CDR3 sequence is 16 residues long. In nucleotides, the CDR3 is TGTGCCAGCTCACCTAACCAGGGGTCCAGAGCCTACGAGCAGTACTTC. It encodes CASSPNQGSRAYEQYF.

This clone showed up just once. The CDR3 sequence is CASSLARGLSYNEQFF. In DNA, the CDR3 is TGTGCCAGCAGCTTAGCAAGGGGGTTGTCCTACAATGAGCAGTTCTTC. V usage is TRBV7-9 and J usage is TRBJ2-1; possibly TRBD1 for D (6 bases). Germline lookup yields CDR1 SEHNR and CDR2 FQNEAQ (reference sequence). Trimming removed 0 bases from V and 1 base from J, with 10 bases in between. The CDR3 is made up of 16 amino acids.